These 27 T cell receptor beta chains share one sample of origin, sequenced in a study of blood T cell repertoires in COVID-19. Produced via immunoSEQ multiplex PCR; TCRdb's table is partial and in-frame only. The data contain roughly 130,000 clones, about 86% of them singletons. Material for sequencing was PBMCs or T cells enriched from blood (not recorded which). These receptors all stem from a man aged 45-65 years who had recovered from COVID-19.

The CDR3 nucleotides are TGTGCCACGCAACGGGGACAGGGGTCAACCGATAGCAATCAGCCCCAGCATTTT. Its translation: CATQRGQGSTDSNQPQHF. V and J are TRBV19 and TRBJ1-5; TRBD1 matches 10 bases. V was clipped by 10 bases and J by 0 bases; unmatched bases: 15. Germline CDR1 is LNHDA and CDR2 is SQIVND (reference sequence). The CDR3 covers 18 residues.

The V call is TRBV18, the J call TRBJ1-2, with 8 bases fitting TRBD1. Per germline, CDR1 KGHSH and CDR2 LQKENI. CDR3 size: 13 residues. Losses at the gene ends were 6 bases for V and 4 bases for J; bases not matched to a gene: 4. The CDR3 here is CASSFGTGYGYTF. CDR3 in DNA: TGTGCCAGCTCCTTCGGGACAGGCTATGGCTACACCTTC.

V usage is TRBV4-1 and J usage is TRBJ2-7; TRBD2 aligns across 7 bases. The germline gives CDR1 MGHRA, CDR2 YSYEKL. V was pared by 2 bases and J by 3 bases, with 7 bases of the junction left unmatched. This CDR3 has 15 residues. CDR3 protein: CASSQSETSNYEQYF. Written as DNA, the CDR3 is TGCGCCAGCAGCCAATCTGAGACTAGCAACTACGAGCAGTACTTC.

The chain uses TRBV14 and TRBJ2-1; 14 positions match TRBD2. Trimming at V came to 4 bases and at J to 9 bases, leaving 5 bases not matched to a gene. The germline V gene encodes CDR1 SGHDN and CDR2 FVKESK. The CDR3 covers 15 residues. In nucleotides, the CDR3 is TGTGCCAGCAGCCCGGGACTAGCGGGGGATATTGAGCAGTTCTTC. Translating gives CASSPGLAGDIEQFF.

About this clone itself: Different DNA sequences within this sample yield the same CDR3. V gene TRBV29-1 combines with J gene TRBJ2-7; TRBD1 matches at 9 bases. CDR1 and CDR2 (germline): SQVTM, ANQGSEA. This CDR3 has 13 residues. V gave up 5 bases and J gave up 6 bases; unmatched junction bases: 8. CDR3 in amino acids: CSVTPGQGGEQYF. The CDR3 DNA reads as TGCAGCGTTACGCCGGGACAGGGAGGCGAGCAGTACTTC.

The rearrangement links TRBV20-1 to TRBJ1-6; D is possibly TRBD1 (5 bases). Trimming shortened V by 3 bases and J by 1 base, and 13 bases separated the two germline ends. Germline loops: CDR1 DFQATT, CDR2 SNEGSKA (reference sequence). The CDR3 consists of 16 residues. The CDR3 nucleotides are TGCAGTGCTAGTTCGGGGGTAGGGTCCTATAATTCACCCCTCCACTTT. Its protein product is CSASSGVGSYNSPLHF.

The V and J genes are TRBV6-5 and TRBJ2-7, with a weak D call TRBD1 (6 bases). With 5 bases removed from V and 7 bases from J, the gap between germline ends came to 9 bases. CDR3 length equals 11 residues. Per the germline V gene, CDR1 is MNHEY and CDR2 is SVGAGI. DNA for the CDR3: TGTGCCAGCAGTCCTGACAGGGAGCAGTACTTC. It is translated as CASSPDREQYF.

This clone has just a few counts. The chain combines TRBV28 with TRBJ1-2; D is unclear. CDR3 length: 13 residues. Deletions cut 6 bases from V and 1 base from J, with 9 bases between. CDR1 and CDR2 from the germline V gene are MDHEN and SYDVKM. The CDR3 DNA is TGTGCCAGCAGGGTACATATTAACTATGGCTACACCTTC. This codes for CASRVHINYGYTF.

This chain uses TRBV10-3 with TRBJ2-3; 7 positions match TRBD2. The V gene's germline CDR1 is ENHRY and CDR2 SYGVKD. This CDR3 is built from 15 residues. J lost 6 bases, V lost 0 bases, and 6 bases had no gene match. The CDR3 sequence: CAISESGGDEDTQYF. CDR3 DNA: TGTGCCATCAGTGAGTCGGGAGGGGACGAGGATACGCAGTATTTT.

As to this clone: The identical CDR3 is also encoded by other nucleotide sequences in the sample. The CDR3 sequence is CAWSVPRGSGNTIYF. The DNA of the CDR3 is TGTGCCTGGAGTGTACCAAGGGGCTCTGGAAACACCATATATTTT. The chain links TRBV30 to TRBJ1-3; possibly TRBD1 for D (5 bases). This CDR3 has 15 amino acids. CDR1 is GTSNPN, CDR2 SVGIG, per germline (reference sequence). Between the trimmed V and J ends, which lost 0 bases and 0 bases, there was a span of 9 bases.

V gene TRBV7-9 combines with J gene TRBJ1-5, with D unclear. This CDR3 is built from 17 residues. CDR1 and CDR2 from the germline V gene are SEHNR and FQNEAQ (reference sequence). V was shortened by 5 bases and J by 6 bases, with 23 bases between the two germline ends. CDR3 sequence: CASSHETAVRFGQPQHF. In DNA, the CDR3 is TGTGCCAGCAGCCACGAAACGGCCGTCAGGTTCGGTCAGCCCCAGCATTTT.

This rearrangement joins TRBV15 to TRBJ1-1, with D perhaps matching TRBD1 (6 bases). V was shortened by 1 base and J by 1 base, with 16 bases between the two germline ends. Germline V gene lookup returns CDR1 LNHNV and CDR2 YYDKDF (reference sequence). This CDR3 has 17 amino acids. The CDR3 region is CATSRGSLGHQNTEAFF. Here the CDR3 DNA reads TGTGCCACCAGCAGAGGGTCGTTGGGACACCAGAACACTGAAGCTTTCTTT.

This clone was seen a single time. The chain has TRBV18 and TRBJ2-7; TRBD2 matches at 9 bases. CDR1 and CDR2 (germline): KGHSH, LQKENI. The CDR3 totals 15 residues. The V gene end was trimmed by 0 bases and the J gene end by 7 bases; junction bases not matched to a gene: 7. The CDR3 DNA is TGTGCCAGCTCACCACCTAGCGGGGGCCGCGAGGAGCAGTACTTC. Encoded protein: CASSPPSGGREEQYF.

The chain recombines TRBV5-1 with TRBJ2-7, with D possibly matching TRBD1 (6 bases). Germline V lookup: CDR1 SGHRS, CDR2 YFSETQ. The CDR3 has 14 residues. V was shortened by 0 bases and J by 6 bases, with 13 bases between the two germline ends. The CDR3 DNA follows: TGCGCCAGCAGCTTGGACAGGGAAGGATCCGAGCAGTACTTC. It is translated as CASSLDREGSEQYF.

The chain links TRBV4-1 to TRBJ1-2, with TRBD1 as a possible D gene (6 bases). Trimming removed 0 bases from V and 5 bases from J, with 13 bases in between. The CDR3 totals 15 residues. Per germline, CDR1 MGHRA and CDR2 YSYEKL. CDR3 bases: TGCGCCAGCAGCCAAGATCCCGGGCAGGGGTATGGCTACACCTTC. This gives the protein CASSQDPGQGYGYTF.

This chain connects TRBV10-3 to TRBJ2-7, with D possibly TRBD2 on 5 matching bases. Germline V lookup: CDR1 ENHRY, CDR2 SYGVKD. Trimming took off 3 bases at V and 0 bases at J, with 6 bases between the two ends. This CDR3 comprises 13 residues. CDR3 nucleotides: TGTGCCATCAGTGAAGGGAGCTCCTACGAGCAGTACTTC. Protein sequence: CAISEGSSYEQYF.

The genes are TRBV5-1 and TRBJ2-7; no clear D gene. Trimming stripped 0 bases from V and 1 base from J, with 5 bases between. In germline, CDR1 is SGHRS, CDR2 YFSETQ. This CDR3 is built from 13 residues. DNA of the CDR3: TGCGCCAGCAGCTTGGTCGGTTCCTACGAGCAGTACTTC. Its protein product is CASSLVGSYEQYF. The variable domain in full, completed from reference TRBV5-1 and TRBJ2-7, reads KAGVTQTPRYLIKTRGQQVTLSCSPISGHRSVSWYQQTPGQGLQFLFEYFSETQRNKGNFPGRFSGRQFSNSRSEMNVSTLELGDSALYLCASSLVGSYEQYFGPGTRLTVT.

The J gene is TRBJ2-7, the V gene TRBV7-9, with 12 nucleotides matching TRBD2. CDR1 and CDR2 from the germline V gene are SEHNR and FQNEAQ (reference sequence). CDR3 size: 16 residues. V shed 0 bases and J 5 bases; nucleotides not matched to a gene: 5. CDR3 residues: CASSLARTSGAHEQYF. The CDR3 DNA is TGTGCCAGCAGCTTAGCCAGGACTAGCGGGGCCCACGAGCAGTACTTC.

V usage is TRBV7-2 and J usage is TRBJ1-6, with 8 bases lining up with TRBD1. CDR3 length: 18 residues. The germline gives CDR1 SGHTA, CDR2 FQGNSA. V trimming: 2 bases; J trimming: 5 bases; junction bases outside the gene matches: 11. CDR3 nucleotides: TGTGCCAGCAGCTTAACCCTACCCCAGGGGGCGAATAATTCACCCCTCCACTTT. Protein: CASSLTLPQGANNSPLHF.

The genes are TRBV7-2 and TRBJ1-3; D is unresolved. The germline CDR1 and CDR2 sequences are SGHTA and FQGNSA. The CDR3 contains 15 residues. The V end lost 2 bases, the J end lost 1 base, and 9 bases lay between the germline ends. The CDR3 DNA is TGTGCCAGCAGCTTATCTCTGGCTTCTGGAAACACCATATATTTT. Its protein is CASSLSLASGNTIYF.

The rearrangement uses TRBV5-1 and TRBJ2-1; TRBD2 is a possible D gene (5 bases). This CDR3 region has 12 residues. Germline CDR1 reads SGHRS; CDR2 reads YFSETQ. Trimming left V 5 bases short and J 8 bases short, with 11 bases between. CDR3 in DNA: TGCGCCAGCAGTCGGGAAGGCGATGAGCAGTTCTTC. Translated: CASSREGDEQFF.

The chain recombines TRBV15 with TRBJ1-2; 7 bases align to TRBD1. Germline CDR1 is LNHNV and CDR2 is YYDKDF (reference sequence). The CDR3 covers 14 residues. Trimming cost V 4 bases and J 4 bases; bases outside gene matches: 6. The CDR3 spells CATSTRTGRYGYTF. The CDR3 nucleotides read TGTGCCACCAGCACCCGGACAGGACGCTATGGCTACACCTTC.

This chain uses TRBV19 with TRBJ1-4; D possibly corresponds to TRBD1 (5 bases). Trimming removed 7 bases at V and 5 bases at J, with 17 bases between. The CDR3 spans 15 residues. Germline V gene lookup returns CDR1 LNHDA and CDR2 SQIVND (reference sequence). CDR3 nucleotide sequence: TGTGCCAGTACCGCTCGACAGACCCGAAATGAAAAACTGTTTTTT. Translated: CASTARQTRNEKLFF.

The rearrangement uses TRBV21-1 and TRBJ2-7; the table's TRBD2 call for D was not verified on the DNA. TRBV21-1 is designated a pseudogene. The CDR3 length is 16 residues. CDR3 protein: CASSKYTSVVFYEQYF. In DNA form, the CDR3 reads TGTGCCAGCAGCAAATATACTAGCGTAGTATTTTACGAGCAGTACTTC.

The DNA of the CDR3 is TGTGCCAGCAGCGAGGGGACTAGCGGGGGGGCCACAGATACGCAGTATTTT. Translated: CASSEGTSGGATDTQYF. The V call is TRBV13, the J call TRBJ2-3, with 16 bases aligning to TRBD2. The CDR3 spans 17 residues. The germline gives CDR1 PRHDT, CDR2 FYEKMQ (reference sequence). V dropped 5 bases and J dropped 2; count of bases not matched to a gene: 4.

The V and J genes are TRBV10-1 and TRBJ2-1, with D tentatively TRBD1 (5 bases). CDR1 and CDR2 (germline): WNHNN, SYGVQD (reference sequence). CDR3 length: 13 residues. Trimming took off 6 bases at V and 5 bases at J, with 11 bases between the two ends. The CDR3 DNA reads as TGCGCCAGCAGACAGGTATTCGACAATGAGCAGTTCTTC. Translating gives CASRQVFDNEQFF.

The chain links TRBV5-1 to TRBJ2-7, with D possibly matching TRBD2 (6 bases). Trimming pared 2 bases from V and 2 bases from J, leaving 14 bases between. The germline V gene encodes CDR1 SGHRS and CDR2 YFSETQ. This CDR3 is built from 15 residues. CDR3 sequence: CASSLGRDFPYEQYF. In nucleotides, the CDR3 is TGCGCCAGCAGCTTAGGACGGGACTTTCCCTACGAGCAGTACTTC.